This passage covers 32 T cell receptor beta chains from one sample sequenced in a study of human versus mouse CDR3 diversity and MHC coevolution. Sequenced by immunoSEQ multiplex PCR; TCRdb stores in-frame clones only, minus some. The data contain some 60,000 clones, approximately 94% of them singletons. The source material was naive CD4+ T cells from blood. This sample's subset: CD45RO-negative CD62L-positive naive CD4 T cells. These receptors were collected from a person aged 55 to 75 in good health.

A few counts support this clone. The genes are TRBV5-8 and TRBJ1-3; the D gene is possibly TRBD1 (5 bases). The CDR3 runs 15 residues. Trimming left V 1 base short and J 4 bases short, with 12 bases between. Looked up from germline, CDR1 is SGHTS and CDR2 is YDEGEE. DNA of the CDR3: TGTGCCAGCAGCTTGAATGCGGGGCTCGGAAACACCATATATTTT. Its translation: CASSLNAGLGNTIYF.

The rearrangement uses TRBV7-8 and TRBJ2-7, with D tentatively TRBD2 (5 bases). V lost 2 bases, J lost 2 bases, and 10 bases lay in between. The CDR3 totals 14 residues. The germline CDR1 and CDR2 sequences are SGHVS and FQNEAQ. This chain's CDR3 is CASSLLDSAYEQYF. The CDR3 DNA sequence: TGTGCCAGCAGCTTATTGGACTCGGCCTACGAGCAGTACTTC.

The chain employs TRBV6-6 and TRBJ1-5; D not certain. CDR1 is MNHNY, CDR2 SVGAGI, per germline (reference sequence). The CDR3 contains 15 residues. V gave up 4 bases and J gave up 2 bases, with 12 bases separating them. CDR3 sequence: CASSSRLGGNQPQHF. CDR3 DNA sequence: TGTGCCAGCAGTTCCAGGCTCGGGGGCAATCAGCCCCAGCATTTT.

The CDR3 protein is CATSIRTGTYEQYF. CDR3 bases: TGTGCCACCAGCATACGGACAGGGACCTACGAGCAGTACTTC. The chain carries TRBV15 and TRBJ2-7, with 8 bases that match TRBD1. V lost 4 bases and J lost 2; bases outside the gene matches: 4. CDR3 length: 14 amino acids. Germline V CDR1 and CDR2: LNHNV, YYDKDF (reference sequence). Variable domain in full (rest from reference TRBV15 and TRBJ2-7): DAMVIQNPRYQVTQFGKPVTLSCSQTLNHNVMYWYQQKSSQAPKLLFHYYDKDFNNEADTPDNFQSRRPNTSFCFLDIRSPGLGDTAMYLCATSIRTGTYEQYFGPGTRLTVT.

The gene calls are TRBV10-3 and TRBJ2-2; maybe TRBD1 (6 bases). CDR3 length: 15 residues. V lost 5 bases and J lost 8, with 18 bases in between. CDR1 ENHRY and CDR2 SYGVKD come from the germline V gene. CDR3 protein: CAISRLQLGGGELFF. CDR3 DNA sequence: TGTGCCATCAGTCGATTACAATTAGGGGGAGGGGAGCTGTTTTTT.

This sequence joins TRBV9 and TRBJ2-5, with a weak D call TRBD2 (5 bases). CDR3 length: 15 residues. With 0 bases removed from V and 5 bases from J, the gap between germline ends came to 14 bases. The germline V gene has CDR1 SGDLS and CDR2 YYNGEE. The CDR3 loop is CASSVDPGFGETQYF. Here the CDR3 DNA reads TGTGCCAGCAGCGTAGATCCGGGGTTCGGTGAGACCCAGTACTTC.

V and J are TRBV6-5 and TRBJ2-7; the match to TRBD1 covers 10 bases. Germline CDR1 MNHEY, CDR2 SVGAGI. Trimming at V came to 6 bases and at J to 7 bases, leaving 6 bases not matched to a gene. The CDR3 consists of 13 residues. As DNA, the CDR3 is TGTGCCAGCAGATGGACAGGGGGGAAGGAGCAGTACTTC. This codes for CASRWTGGKEQYF.

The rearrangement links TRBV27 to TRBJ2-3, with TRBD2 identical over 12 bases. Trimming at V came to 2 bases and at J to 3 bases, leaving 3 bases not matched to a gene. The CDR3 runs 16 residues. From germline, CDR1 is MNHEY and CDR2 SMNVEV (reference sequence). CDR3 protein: CASSLGLAGWTDTQYF. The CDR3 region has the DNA TGTGCCAGCAGTTTAGGACTAGCGGGGTGGACAGATACGCAGTATTTT.

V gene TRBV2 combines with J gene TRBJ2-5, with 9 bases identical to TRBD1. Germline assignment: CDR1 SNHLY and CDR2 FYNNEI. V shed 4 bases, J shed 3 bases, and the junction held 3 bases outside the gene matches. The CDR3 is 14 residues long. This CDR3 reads CASSVDRGEETQYF. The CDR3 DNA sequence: TGTGCCAGCAGTGTCGACAGGGGGGAAGAGACCCAGTACTTC. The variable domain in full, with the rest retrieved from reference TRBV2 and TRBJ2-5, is EPEVTQTPSHQVTQMGQEVILRCVPISNHLYFYWYRQILGQKVEFLVSFYNNEISEKSEIFDDQFSVERPDGSNFTLKIRSTKLEDSAMYFCASSVDRGEETQYFGPGTRLLVL.

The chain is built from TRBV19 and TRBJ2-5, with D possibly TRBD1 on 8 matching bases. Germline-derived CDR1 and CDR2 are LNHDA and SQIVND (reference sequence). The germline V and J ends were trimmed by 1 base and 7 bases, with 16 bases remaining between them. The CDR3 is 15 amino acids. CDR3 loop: CASSIGTGRVGTQYF. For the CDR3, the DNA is TGTGCCAGTAGTATAGGGACAGGGAGGGTAGGGACCCAGTACTTC. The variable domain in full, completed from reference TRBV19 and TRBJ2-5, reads DGGITQSPKYLFRKEGQNVTLSCEQNLNHDAMYWYRQDPGQGLRLIYYSQIVNDFQKGDIAEGYSVSREKKESFPLTVTSAQKNPTAFYLCASSIGTGRVGTQYFGPGTRLLVL.

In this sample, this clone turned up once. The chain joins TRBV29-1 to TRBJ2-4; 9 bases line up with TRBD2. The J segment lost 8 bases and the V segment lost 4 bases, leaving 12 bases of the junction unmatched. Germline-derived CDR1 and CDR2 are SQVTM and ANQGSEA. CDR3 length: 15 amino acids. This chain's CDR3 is CSVVERGEIGDIQYF. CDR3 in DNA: TGCAGCGTTGTAGAGCGGGGGGAGATAGGGGACATTCAGTACTTC.

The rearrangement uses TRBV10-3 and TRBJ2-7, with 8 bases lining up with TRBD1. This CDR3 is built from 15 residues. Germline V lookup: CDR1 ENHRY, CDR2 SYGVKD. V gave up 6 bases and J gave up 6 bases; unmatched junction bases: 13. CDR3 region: CAISGIGQGLGEQYF. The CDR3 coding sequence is TGTGCCATCAGCGGAATAGGACAGGGATTGGGCGAGCAGTACTTC.

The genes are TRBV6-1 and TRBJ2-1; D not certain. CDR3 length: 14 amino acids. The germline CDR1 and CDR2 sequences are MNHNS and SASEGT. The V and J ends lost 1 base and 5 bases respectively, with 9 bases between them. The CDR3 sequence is CASSEGASNNEQFF. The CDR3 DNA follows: TGTGCCAGCAGTGAAGGGGCATCCAACAATGAGCAGTTCTTC.

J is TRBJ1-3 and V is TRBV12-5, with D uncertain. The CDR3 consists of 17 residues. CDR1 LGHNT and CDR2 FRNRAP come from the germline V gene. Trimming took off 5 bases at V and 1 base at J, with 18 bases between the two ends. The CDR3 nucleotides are TGTGCTAGTGGTCCCCTCGACTTTACTTGGTCTGGAAACACCATATATTTT. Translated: CASGPLDFTWSGNTIYF.

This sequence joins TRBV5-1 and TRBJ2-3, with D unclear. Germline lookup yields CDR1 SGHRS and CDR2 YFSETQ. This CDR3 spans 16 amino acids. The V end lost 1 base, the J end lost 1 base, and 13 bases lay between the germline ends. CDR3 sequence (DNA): TGCGCCAGCAGCTTGCGCGTAGCCTCGGGCACAGATACGCAGTATTTT. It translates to CASSLRVASGTDTQYF.

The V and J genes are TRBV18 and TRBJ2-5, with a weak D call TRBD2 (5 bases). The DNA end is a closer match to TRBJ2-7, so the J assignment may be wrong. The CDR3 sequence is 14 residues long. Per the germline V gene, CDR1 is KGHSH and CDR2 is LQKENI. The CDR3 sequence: CASSPQEDADEQYF. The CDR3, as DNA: TGTGCCAGCTCCCCCCAGGAGGATGCGGACGAGCAGTACTTC.

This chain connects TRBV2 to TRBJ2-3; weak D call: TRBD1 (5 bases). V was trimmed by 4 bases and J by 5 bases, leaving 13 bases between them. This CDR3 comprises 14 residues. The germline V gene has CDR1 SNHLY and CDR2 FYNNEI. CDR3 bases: TGTGCCAGCAGTGCAGGGCTAGTTAGAGATACGCAGTATTTT. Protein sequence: CASSAGLVRDTQYF.

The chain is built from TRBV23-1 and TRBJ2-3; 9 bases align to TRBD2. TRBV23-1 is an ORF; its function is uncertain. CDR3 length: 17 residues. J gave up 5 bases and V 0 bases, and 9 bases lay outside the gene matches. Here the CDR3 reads CASSQSLVAGAVDTQYF. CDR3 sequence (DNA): TGCGCCAGCAGTCAATCGTTGGTAGCGGGAGCCGTAGATACGCAGTATTTT.

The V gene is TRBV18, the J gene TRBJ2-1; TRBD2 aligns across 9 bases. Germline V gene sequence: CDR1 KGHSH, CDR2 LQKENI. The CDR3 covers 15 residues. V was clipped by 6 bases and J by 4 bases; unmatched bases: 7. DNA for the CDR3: TGTGCCAGCTCGTATAGCGGGAGAGGGTACAATGAGCAGTTCTTC. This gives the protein CASSYSGRGYNEQFF.

CDR3 coding DNA: TGTGCCAGCAGCACCCAGATTGGGGACAGTTACCAGCATTTT. It is translated as CASSTQIGDSYQHF. The chain combines TRBV11-3 with TRBJ1-5; 7 nucleotides match TRBD1. With V trimmed by 5 bases and J by 12 bases, 13 bases remained unmatched. The CDR3 runs 14 residues. Germline lookup yields CDR1 SGHNT and CDR2 YENEEA.

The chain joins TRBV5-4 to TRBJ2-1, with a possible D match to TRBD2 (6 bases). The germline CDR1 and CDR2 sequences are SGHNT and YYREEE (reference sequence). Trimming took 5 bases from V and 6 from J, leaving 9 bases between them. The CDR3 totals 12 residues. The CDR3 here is CASREGSNEQFF. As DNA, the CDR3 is TGTGCCAGCAGGGAGGGCTCCAATGAGCAGTTCTTC.

CDR3: CASSSTGVSYNSPLHF. The DNA for the CDR3 is TGTGCCAGCAGTTCTACAGGGGTCTCCTATAATTCACCCCTCCACTTT. The chain couples TRBV6-5 to TRBJ1-6; 7 positions match TRBD1. The CDR3 is 16 residues long. The junction had 3 bases not matched to a gene; V was cut back by 4 bases and J by 0 bases. Germline V CDR1 and CDR2: MNHEY, SVGAGI.

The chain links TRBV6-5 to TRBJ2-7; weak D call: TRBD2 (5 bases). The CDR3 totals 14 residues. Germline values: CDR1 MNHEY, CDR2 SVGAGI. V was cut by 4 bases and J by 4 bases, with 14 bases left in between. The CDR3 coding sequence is TGTGCCAGCAGTTTACAATGGACTGGGTACGAGCAGTACTTC. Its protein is CASSLQWTGYEQYF.

Here the CDR3 reads CSVVNSYEQYF. The CDR3 DNA reads as TGCAGCGTTGTAAACAGCTACGAGCAGTACTTC. This chain uses TRBV29-1 with TRBJ2-7; D is unresolved. Germline lookup yields CDR1 SQVTM and CDR2 ANQGSEA. The CDR3 has 11 residues. V lost 4 bases and J 3 bases, leaving 7 bases between the germline ends.

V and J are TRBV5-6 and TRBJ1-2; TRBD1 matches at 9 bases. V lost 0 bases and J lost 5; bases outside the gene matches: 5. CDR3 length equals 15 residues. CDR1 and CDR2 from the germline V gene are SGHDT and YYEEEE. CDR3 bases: TGTGCCAGCAGCTTGGGGGACAGGGCGTTATATGGCTACACCTTC. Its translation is CASSLGDRALYGYTF.

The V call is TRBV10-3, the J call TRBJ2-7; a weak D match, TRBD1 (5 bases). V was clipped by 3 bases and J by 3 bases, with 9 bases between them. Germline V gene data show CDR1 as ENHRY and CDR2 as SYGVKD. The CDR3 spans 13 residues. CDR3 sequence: CAISDQGYYEQYF. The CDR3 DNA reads TGTGCCATCAGTGACCAGGGCTACTACGAGCAGTACTTC.

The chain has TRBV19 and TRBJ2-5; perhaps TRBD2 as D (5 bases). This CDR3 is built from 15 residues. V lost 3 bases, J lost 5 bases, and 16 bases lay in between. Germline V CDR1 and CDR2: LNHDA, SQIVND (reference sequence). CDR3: CASSISAGEWETQYF. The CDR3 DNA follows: TGTGCCAGTAGTATCTCGGCGGGCGAGTGGGAGACCCAGTACTTC.

This CDR3 is CASTLQGRATNEKLFF. The CDR3 nucleotides read TGTGCCAGCACCCTACAGGGTAGGGCAACTAATGAAAAACTGTTTTTT. The chain is built from TRBV6-6 and TRBJ1-4; possibly TRBD1 for D (6 bases). This CDR3 is 16 amino acids long. Trimming removed 7 bases from V and 0 bases from J, with 15 bases in between. Germline V lookup: CDR1 MNHNY, CDR2 SVGAGI (reference sequence).

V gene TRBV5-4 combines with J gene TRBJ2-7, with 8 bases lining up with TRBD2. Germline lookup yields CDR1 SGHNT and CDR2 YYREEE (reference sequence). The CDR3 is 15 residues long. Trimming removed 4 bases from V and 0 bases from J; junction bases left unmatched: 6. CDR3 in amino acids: CASSPAGGLSYEQYF. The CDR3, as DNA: TGTGCCAGCAGCCCCGCGGGGGGTCTCTCCTACGAGCAGTACTTC.

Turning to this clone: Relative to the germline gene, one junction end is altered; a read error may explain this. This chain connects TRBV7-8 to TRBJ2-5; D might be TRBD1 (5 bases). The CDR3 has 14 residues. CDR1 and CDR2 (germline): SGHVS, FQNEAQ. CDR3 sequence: CAGSRGGAQETQYF. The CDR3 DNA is TGTGCCGGCAGCCGAGGTGGGGCCCAAGAGACCCAGTACTTC.

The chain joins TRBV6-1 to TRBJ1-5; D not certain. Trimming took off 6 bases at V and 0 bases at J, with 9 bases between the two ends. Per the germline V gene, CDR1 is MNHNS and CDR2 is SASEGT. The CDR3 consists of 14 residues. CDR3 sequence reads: CASSDIYSNQPQHF. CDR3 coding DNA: TGTGCCAGCAGCGACATCTATAGCAATCAGCCCCAGCATTTT.

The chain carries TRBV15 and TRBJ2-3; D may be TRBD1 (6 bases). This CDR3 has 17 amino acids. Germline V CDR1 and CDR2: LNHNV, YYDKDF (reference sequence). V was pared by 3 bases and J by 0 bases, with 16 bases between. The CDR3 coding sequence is TGTGCCACCAGCAGGTCCAACTCAGGGGTCAGCACAGATACGCAGTATTTT. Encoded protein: CATSRSNSGVSTDTQYF.